A single sample is the source of the 24 T cell receptor beta chains below, sequenced in a study of cytomegalovirus exposure and HLA in healthy donors. 13 Jbeta primers and 60 Vbeta primers were used for the PCR. Sequenced by immunoSEQ multiplex PCR; TCRdb stores in-frame clones only, minus some. The table lists about 160,000 clones, approximately 72% of them singletons. Sequenced input: PBMCs. The receptors come from a female donor in good health and CMV-seronegative.

This clone was counted once. This chain connects TRBV5-1 to TRBJ2-7; no clear D gene. The CDR3 length is 13 residues. From germline, CDR1 is SGHRS and CDR2 YFSETQ. V was shortened by 4 bases and J by 3 bases, with 11 bases between the two germline ends. The CDR3 here is CASSVELNYEQYF. For the CDR3, the DNA is TGCGCCAGCAGCGTGGAACTGAACTACGAGCAGTACTTC. Supplemented by reference TRBV5-1 and TRBJ2-7, the full variable domain reads KAGVTQTPRYLIKTRGQQVTLSCSPISGHRSVSWYQQTPGQGLQFLFEYFSETQRNKGNFPGRFSGRQFSNSRSEMNVSTLELGDSALYLCASSVELNYEQYFGPGTRLTVT.

The chain is built from TRBV30 and TRBJ1-1; D unclear. Trimming cost V 4 bases and J 0 bases, with 12 bases left between them. In germline, CDR1 is GTSNPN, CDR2 SVGIG (reference sequence). The CDR3 runs to 14 residues. The CDR3 is CAWTAGVMNTEAFF. DNA of the CDR3: TGTGCCTGGACGGCGGGTGTTATGAACACTGAAGCTTTCTTT.

This clone was seen a handful of times. The V gene is TRBV29-1, the J gene TRBJ2-3; possible D gene TRBD2, 7 bases. Looked up from germline, CDR1 is SQVTM and CDR2 is ANQGSEA. This CDR3 is 14 amino acids long. V lost 3 bases to trimming and J lost 0 bases, with 10 bases between them. CDR3 DNA: TGCAGCGTTGAGGGGGGGGCTAGCACAGATACGCAGTATTTT. Translated, it gives CSVEGGASTDTQYF.

The chain combines TRBV2 with TRBJ2-1, with 13 positions matching TRBD2. This CDR3 contains 16 residues. Unmatched junction bases numbered 5, after V lost 6 bases and J lost 3 bases. Germline CDR1 is SNHLY and CDR2 is FYNNEI. The chain's CDR3 is CASSMRLAGGYNEQFF. The CDR3, as DNA: TGTGCCAGCAGCATGAGACTAGCGGGAGGCTACAATGAGCAGTTCTTC.

The chain couples TRBV28 to TRBJ2-5, with 9 bases identical to TRBD2. V lost 5 bases to trimming and J lost 9 bases; unmatched junction nucleotides: 16. CDR1 and CDR2 (germline): MDHEN, SYDVKM. This CDR3 is built from 16 residues. The CDR3 loop is CASSPRWGGGGMAQYF. In DNA, the CDR3 is TGTGCCAGCAGTCCACGCTGGGGCGGGGGGGGTATGGCCCAGTACTTC.

This chain links TRBV29-1 with TRBJ2-7; 12 bases are a match to TRBD1. Trimming at V came to 3 bases and at J to 3 bases, leaving 3 bases not matched to a gene. The CDR3 sequence is 14 residues long. CDR1 and CDR2 from the germline V gene are SQVTM and ANQGSEA. CDR3 coding DNA: TGCAGCGTTGAGGGACAGGGGGCTGACTACGAGCAGTACTTC. This codes for CSVEGQGADYEQYF.

This clone showed up just a few times. This rearrangement joins TRBV19 to TRBJ2-7; D may be TRBD2 (6 bases). The CDR3 runs to 14 residues. Germline V gene lookup returns CDR1 LNHDA and CDR2 SQIVND (reference sequence). V was trimmed by 1 base and J by 4 bases, leaving 11 bases between them. The CDR3 reads CASSIAGVPYEQYF. CDR3 sequence (DNA): TGTGCCAGTAGTATAGCGGGGGTACCGTACGAGCAGTACTTC. Using reference TRBV19 and TRBJ2-7 for the parts outside the CDR3, the full variable domain is DGGITQSPKYLFRKEGQNVTLSCEQNLNHDAMYWYRQDPGQGLRLIYYSQIVNDFQKGDIAEGYSVSREKKESFPLTVTSAQKNPTAFYLCASSIAGVPYEQYFGPGTRLTVT.

This clone came up once. CDR3 sequence: CAISESADTGPQETQYF. CDR3 DNA sequence: TGTGCCATCAGTGAGTCGGCGGATACAGGACCTCAAGAGACCCAGTACTTC. J is TRBJ2-5 and V is TRBV10-3; a weak D match, TRBD1 (5 bases). Germline V gene data show CDR1 as ENHRY and CDR2 as SYGVKD. The CDR3 spans 17 residues. Trimming took off 0 bases at V and 2 bases at J, with 16 bases between the two ends.

This clone has a handful of counts. The chain employs TRBV6-1 and TRBJ1-5, with 9 bases fitting TRBD1. Losses at the gene ends were 6 bases for V and 6 bases for J; bases not matched to a gene: 9. CDR3 length: 15 residues. Germline V CDR1 and CDR2: MNHNS, SASEGT. CDR3 DNA sequence: TGTGCCAGCAGAGCCGGGACAGGGTATGGTCAGCCCCAGCATTTT. Translation gives CASRAGTGYGQPQHF.

The chain recombines TRBV19 with TRBJ2-7; 8 bases line up with TRBD1. This CDR3 is 13 amino acids long. The V gene's germline CDR1 is LNHDA and CDR2 SQIVND (reference sequence). J was trimmed by 7 bases and V by 3 bases; bases with no gene match: 5. The chain's CDR3 is CASSIQGAGEQYF. The CDR3, as DNA: TGTGCCAGTAGTATCCAGGGGGCAGGGGAGCAGTACTTC.

The sample holds one count of this clone. This sequence joins TRBV7-9 and TRBJ2-7, with 7 positions matching TRBD1. With 3 bases clipped from V and 4 bases from J, the junction kept 3 bases outside the gene matches. Per the germline V gene, CDR1 is SEHNR and CDR2 is FQNEAQ (reference sequence). There are 13 residues in the CDR3. The CDR3 reads CASSLDRTYEQYF. The CDR3 nucleotides read TGTGCCAGCAGCTTGGACAGGACGTACGAGCAGTACTTC.

The gene calls are TRBV30 and TRBJ1-6, with 7 bases fitting TRBD1. Germline V gene sequence: CDR1 GTSNPN, CDR2 SVGIG (reference sequence). The CDR3 has 13 amino acids. V dropped 4 bases and J dropped 10; count of bases not matched to a gene: 7. In DNA form, the CDR3 reads TGTGCCTGGATGGGACAGTCGAAATCACCCCTCCACTTT. This translates into CAWMGQSKSPLHF.

The chain joins TRBV6-5 to TRBJ2-7; 9 nucleotides match TRBD2. The CDR3 sequence is 16 residues long. V lost 0 bases to trimming and J lost 1 base; unmatched junction nucleotides: 4. The germline CDR1 and CDR2 sequences are MNHEY and SVGAGI. The CDR3 DNA reads TGTGCCAGCAGTTACTCAGCGGCGGGAGGGTCCTACGAGCAGTACTTC. This translates into CASSYSAAGGSYEQYF.

Written as DNA, the CDR3 is TGTGCCAGCAGTGCGGGTAATACGCAGTATTTT. It translates to CASSAGNTQYF. The chain links TRBV6-5 to TRBJ2-3; tentative D call: TRBD2 (5 bases). Trimming removed 5 bases at V and 7 bases at J, with 7 bases between. The germline gives CDR1 MNHEY, CDR2 SVGAGI. The CDR3 sequence is 11 residues long.

The gene calls are TRBV30 and TRBJ1-5; no clear D gene. V lost 3 bases, J lost 5 bases, and 17 bases lay in between. Germline assignment: CDR1 GTSNPN and CDR2 SVGIG (reference sequence). This CDR3 is built from 15 residues. The CDR3 spells CAWSVGNSMYQPQHF. The CDR3 nucleotides read TGTGCCTGGAGCGTAGGTAACAGTATGTATCAGCCCCAGCATTTT.

This chain uses TRBV7-8 with TRBJ2-7; weak D call: TRBD2 (6 bases). Germline lookup yields CDR1 SGHVS and CDR2 FQNEAQ. The CDR3 runs to 15 residues. Trimming took 5 bases from V and 1 from J, leaving 15 bases between them. Here the CDR3 DNA reads TGTGCCAGCAGCCGGATGGCGGGAAGGTCCTACGAGCAGTACTTC. Translating it yields CASSRMAGRSYEQYF.

The chain recombines TRBV9 with TRBJ1-5; 9 positions agree with TRBD1. Germline V gene data show CDR1 as SGDLS and CDR2 as YYNGEE. V shed 2 bases, J shed 6 bases, and the junction held 9 bases outside the gene matches. There are 16 residues in the CDR3. CDR3 loop: CASSVPHRGQSQPQHF. DNA for the CDR3: TGTGCCAGCAGCGTCCCCCACAGGGGGCAGAGTCAGCCCCAGCATTTT.

The J gene is TRBJ2-3, the V gene TRBV7-2; tentatively, D is TRBD1 (5 bases). This CDR3 spans 15 amino acids. Germline loops: CDR1 SGHTA, CDR2 FQGNSA. The V gene lost 1 base and the J gene lost 4 bases, with 12 bases spanning the gap. CDR3 nucleotide sequence: TGTGCCAGCAGCTTAGTAGGGGCCACAGCAGATACGCAGTATTTT. It yields the protein CASSLVGATADTQYF.

V is TRBV5-1 and J is TRBJ2-5, with TRBD2 identical over 7 bases. V trimming: 0 bases; J trimming: 4 bases; junction bases outside the gene matches: 6. CDR3 length: 15 residues. Germline-derived CDR1 and CDR2 are SGHRS and YFSETQ. The CDR3 DNA sequence: TGCGCCAGCAGCTTGGGAAATGGGGGGGGAGAGACCCAGTACTTC. Encoded protein: CASSLGNGGGETQYF.

The chain is built from TRBV2 and TRBJ2-1; D is possibly TRBD1 (6 bases). CDR3 size: 15 residues. CDR1 is SNHLY, CDR2 FYNNEI, per germline. The V and J ends lost 3 bases and 3 bases respectively, with 12 bases between them. The CDR3 is CASSEGAEYYNEQFF. The CDR3 bases are TGTGCCAGCAGTGAGGGGGCAGAGTACTACAATGAGCAGTTCTTC. The full variable domain, rest sourced from reference TRBV2 and TRBJ2-1, is EPEVTQTPSHQVTQMGQEVILRCVPISNHLYFYWYRQILGQKVEFLVSFYNNEISEKSEIFDDQFSVERPDGSNFTLKIRSTKLEDSAMYFCASSEGAEYYNEQFFGPGTRLTVL.

The chain combines TRBV19 with TRBJ2-3; maybe TRBD2 (5 bases). Looked up from germline, CDR1 is LNHDA and CDR2 is SQIVND (reference sequence). CDR3 size: 13 residues. V dropped 3 bases and J dropped 6 bases, with 10 bases sitting between them. The DNA of the CDR3 is TGTGCCAGTAGTATGCGGGCTACCGATACGCAGTATTTT. It encodes CASSMRATDTQYF.

CDR3 bases: TGTGCCAGCACCGACTGGAACACTGAAGCTTTCTTT. Translating gives CASTDWNTEAFF. The gene calls are TRBV2 and TRBJ1-1, with D unclear. CDR1 is SNHLY, CDR2 FYNNEI, per germline. This CDR3 is 12 amino acids long. Deletions cut 7 bases from V and 1 base from J, with 7 bases between. The full variable domain, rest sourced from reference TRBV2 and TRBJ1-1, is EPEVTQTPSHQVTQMGQEVILRCVPISNHLYFYWYRQILGQKVEFLVSFYNNEISEKSEIFDDQFSVERPDGSNFTLKIRSTKLEDSAMYFCASTDWNTEAFFGQGTRLTVV.

V gene TRBV7-6 combines with J gene TRBJ1-5; TRBD1 matches at 10 bases. The CDR3 has 14 residues. The junction had 4 bases not matched to a gene; V was cut back by 6 bases and J by 5 bases. Germline values: CDR1 SGHVS, CDR2 FNYEAQ. CDR3 sequence (DNA): TGTGCCAGCAGTCCCGGGACAGGGGATCAGCCCCAGCATTTT. Translated, it gives CASSPGTGDQPQHF.

The chain is built from TRBV9 and TRBJ1-2; 8 nucleotides line up with TRBD1. The V segment lost 3 bases and the J segment 4 bases; nucleotides outside the gene matches: 8. This CDR3 comprises 15 residues. Germline V gene lookup returns CDR1 SGDLS and CDR2 YYNGEE. The CDR3 loop reads CASSALDRAIYGYTF. In DNA, the CDR3 is TGTGCCAGCAGCGCCCTGGACAGGGCAATCTATGGCTACACCTTC.